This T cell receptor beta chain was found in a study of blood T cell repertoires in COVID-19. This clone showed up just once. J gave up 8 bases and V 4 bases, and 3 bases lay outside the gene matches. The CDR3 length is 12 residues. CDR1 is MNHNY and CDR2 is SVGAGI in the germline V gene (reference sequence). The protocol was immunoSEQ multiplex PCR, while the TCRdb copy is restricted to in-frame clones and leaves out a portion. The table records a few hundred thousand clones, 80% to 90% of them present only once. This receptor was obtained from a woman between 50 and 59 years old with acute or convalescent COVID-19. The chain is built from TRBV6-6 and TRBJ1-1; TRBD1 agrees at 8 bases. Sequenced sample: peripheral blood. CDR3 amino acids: CASSLWTGEAFF. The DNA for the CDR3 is TGTGCCAGCAGTTTGTGGACAGGGGAAGCTTTCTTT.